This TCR beta chain was sequenced in a study of T cell responses to AZD1222 COVID-19 vaccine. CDR1 is SGHDT, CDR2 YYEEEE, per germline. Trimming took 2 bases from V and 6 from J; bases not matched to a gene: 3. The CDR3 totals 14 residues. Assay used: immunoSEQ multiplex PCR; TCRdb lists only in-frame clones, some missing. The table shows more than 85,000 clones, with roughly 90% occurring only once. The chain joins TRBV5-6 to TRBJ1-2, with TRBD1 identical over 11 bases. The clonotype originates from an adult in good health. The sequencing here drew on peripheral blood, taken on day 0 of AZD1222 vaccination. The CDR3, as DNA: TGTGCCAGCAGCTTTGGGACAGGGGGTAATGGCTACACCTTC. Amino acid sequence: CASSFGTGGNGYTF. Supplemented by reference TRBV5-6 and TRBJ1-2, the full variable domain reads DAGVTQSPTHLIKTRGQQVTLRCSPKSGHDTVSWYQQALGQGPQFIFQYYEEEERQRGNFPDRFSGHQFPNYSSELNVNALLLGDSALYLCASSFGTGGNGYTFGSGTRLTVV.